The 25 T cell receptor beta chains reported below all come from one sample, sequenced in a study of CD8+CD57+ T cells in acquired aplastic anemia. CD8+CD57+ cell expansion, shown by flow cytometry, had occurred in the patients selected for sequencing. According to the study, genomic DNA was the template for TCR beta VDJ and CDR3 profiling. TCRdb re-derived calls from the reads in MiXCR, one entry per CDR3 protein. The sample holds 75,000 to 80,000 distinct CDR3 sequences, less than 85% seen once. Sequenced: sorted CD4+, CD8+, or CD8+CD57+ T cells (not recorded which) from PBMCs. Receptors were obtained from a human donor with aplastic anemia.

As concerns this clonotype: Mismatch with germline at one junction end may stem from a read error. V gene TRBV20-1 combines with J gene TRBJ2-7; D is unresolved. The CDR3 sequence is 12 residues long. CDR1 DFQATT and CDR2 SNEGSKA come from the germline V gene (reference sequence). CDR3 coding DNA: TGCAGCGCTAGAGATCTTGCGGAAGAGCAGTGCTTT. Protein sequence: CSARDLAEEQCF.

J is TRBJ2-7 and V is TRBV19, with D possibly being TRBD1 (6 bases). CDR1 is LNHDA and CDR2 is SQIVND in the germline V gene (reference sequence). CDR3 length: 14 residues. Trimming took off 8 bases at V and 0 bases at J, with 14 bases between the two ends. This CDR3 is CASSSTGSSYEQYF. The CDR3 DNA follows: TGTGCCAGTTCATCTACAGGGAGCTCCTACGAGCAGTACTTC.

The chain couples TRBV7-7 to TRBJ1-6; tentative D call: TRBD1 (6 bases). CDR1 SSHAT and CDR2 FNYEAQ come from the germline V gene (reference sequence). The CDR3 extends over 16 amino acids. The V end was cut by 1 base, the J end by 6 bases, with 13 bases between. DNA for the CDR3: TGTGCCAGCAGCTTAGTCGCCGGGACATCTAATTCACCCCTCCACTTT. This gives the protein CASSLVAGTSNSPLHF.

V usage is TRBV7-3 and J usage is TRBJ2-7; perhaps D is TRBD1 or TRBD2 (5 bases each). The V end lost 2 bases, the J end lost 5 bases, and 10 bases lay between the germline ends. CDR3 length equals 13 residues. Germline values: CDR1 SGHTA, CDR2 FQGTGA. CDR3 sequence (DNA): TGTGCCAGCAGCTTAGTTCCGGGGCACGAGCAGTACTTC. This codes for CASSLVPGHEQYF. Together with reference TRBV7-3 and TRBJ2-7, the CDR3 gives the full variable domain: GAGVSQTPSNKVTEKGKYVELRCDPISGHTALYWYRQSLGQGPEFLIYFQGTGAADDSGLPNDRFFAVRPEGSVSTLKIQRTERGDSAVYLCASSLVPGHEQYFGPGTRLTVT.

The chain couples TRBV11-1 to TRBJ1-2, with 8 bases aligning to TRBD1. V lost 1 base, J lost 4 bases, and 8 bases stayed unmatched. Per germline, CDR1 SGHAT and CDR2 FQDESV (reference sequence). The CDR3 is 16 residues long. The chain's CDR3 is CASSLDQMTGAYGYTF. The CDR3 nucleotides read TGTGCCAGCAGCTTAGACCAAATGACAGGGGCCTATGGCTACACCTTC.

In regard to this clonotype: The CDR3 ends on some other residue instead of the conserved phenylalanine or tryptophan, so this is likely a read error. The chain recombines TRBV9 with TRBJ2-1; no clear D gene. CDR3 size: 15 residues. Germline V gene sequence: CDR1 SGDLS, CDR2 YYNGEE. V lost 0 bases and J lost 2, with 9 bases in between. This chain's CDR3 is CASSVGLGPYNEQFS. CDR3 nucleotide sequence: TGTGCCAGCAGCGTAGGATTGGGCCCCTACAATGAGCAGTTCTCC.

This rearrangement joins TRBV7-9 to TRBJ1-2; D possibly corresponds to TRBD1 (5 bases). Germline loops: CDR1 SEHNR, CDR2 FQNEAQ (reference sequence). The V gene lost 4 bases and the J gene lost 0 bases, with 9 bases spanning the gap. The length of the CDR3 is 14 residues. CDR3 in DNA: TGTGCCAGCAGCTCCGACAGTACTAACTATGGCTACACCTTC. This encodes CASSSDSTNYGYTF. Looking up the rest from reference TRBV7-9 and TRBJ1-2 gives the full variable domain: DTGVSQNPRHKITKRGQNVTFRCDPISEHNRLYWYRQTLGQGPEFLTYFQNEAQLEKSRLLSDRFSAERPKGSFSTLEIQRTEQGDSAMYLCASSSDSTNYGYTFGSGTRLTVV.

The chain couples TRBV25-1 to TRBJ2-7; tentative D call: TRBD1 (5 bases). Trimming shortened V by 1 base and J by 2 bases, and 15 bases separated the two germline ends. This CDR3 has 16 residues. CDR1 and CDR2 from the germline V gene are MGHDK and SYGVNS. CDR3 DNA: TGTGCCAGCAGTGAATTTGGGGCCAGTTCCCCCTACGAGCAGTACTTC. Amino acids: CASSEFGASSPYEQYF.

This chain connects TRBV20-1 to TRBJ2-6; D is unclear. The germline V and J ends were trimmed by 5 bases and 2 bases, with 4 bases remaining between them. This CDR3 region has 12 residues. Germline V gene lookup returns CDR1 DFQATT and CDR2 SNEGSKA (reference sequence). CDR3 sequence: CSAPPGANVLTF. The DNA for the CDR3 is TGCAGTGCTCCCCCTGGGGCCAACGTCCTGACTTTC.

In DNA form, the CDR3 reads TGTGCCAGCAGCGTAACAGGCGGGGAGCAGTTCTTC. Amino acids: CASSVTGGEQFF. The rearrangement joins TRBV9 to TRBJ2-1; D may be TRBD1 or TRBD2 (5 bases each). Germline CDR1 SGDLS, CDR2 YYNGEE. V dropped 1 base and J dropped 10 bases, with 9 bases sitting between them. This CDR3 region has 12 residues.

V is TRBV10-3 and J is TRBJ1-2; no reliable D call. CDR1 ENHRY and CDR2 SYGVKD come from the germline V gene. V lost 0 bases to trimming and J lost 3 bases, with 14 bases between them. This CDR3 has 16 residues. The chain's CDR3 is CAISESGPRGHYGYTF. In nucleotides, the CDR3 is TGTGCCATCAGTGAGTCTGGTCCCAGAGGACACTATGGCTACACCTTC.

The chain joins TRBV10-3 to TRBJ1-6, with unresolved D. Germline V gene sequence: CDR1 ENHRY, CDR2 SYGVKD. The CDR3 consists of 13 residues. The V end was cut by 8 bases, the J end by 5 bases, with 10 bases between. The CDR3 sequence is CAISYDNNSPLHF. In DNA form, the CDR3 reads TGTGCCATCTCTTACGACAATAATTCACCCCTCCACTTT.

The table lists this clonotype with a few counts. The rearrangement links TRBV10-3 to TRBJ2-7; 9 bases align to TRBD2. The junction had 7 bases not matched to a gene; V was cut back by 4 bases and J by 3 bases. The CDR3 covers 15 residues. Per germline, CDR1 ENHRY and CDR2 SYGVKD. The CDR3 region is CAISATSGGHYEQYF. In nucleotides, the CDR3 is TGTGCCATCAGTGCGACTAGCGGAGGGCACTACGAGCAGTACTTC.

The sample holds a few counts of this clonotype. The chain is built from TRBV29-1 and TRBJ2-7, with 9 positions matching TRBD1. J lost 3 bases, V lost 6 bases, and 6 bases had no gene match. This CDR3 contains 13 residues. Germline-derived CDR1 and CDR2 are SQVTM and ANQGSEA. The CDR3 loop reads CSVSTGQGYEQYF. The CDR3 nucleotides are TGCAGCGTGAGTACGGGACAGGGCTACGAGCAGTACTTC.

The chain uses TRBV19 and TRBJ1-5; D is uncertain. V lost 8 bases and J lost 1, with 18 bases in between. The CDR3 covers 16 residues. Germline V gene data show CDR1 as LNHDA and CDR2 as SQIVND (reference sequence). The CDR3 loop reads CASSTPGVMSNQPQHF. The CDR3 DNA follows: TGTGCCAGTTCTACCCCCGGGGTTATGAGCAATCAGCCCCAGCATTTT.

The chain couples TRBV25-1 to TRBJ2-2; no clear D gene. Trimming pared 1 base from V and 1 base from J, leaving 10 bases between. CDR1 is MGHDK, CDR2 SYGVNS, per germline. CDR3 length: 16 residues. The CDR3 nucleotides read TGTGCCAGCAGTGAATTTGAGGATTTGAACACCGGGGAGCTGTTTTTT. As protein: CASSEFEDLNTGELFF.

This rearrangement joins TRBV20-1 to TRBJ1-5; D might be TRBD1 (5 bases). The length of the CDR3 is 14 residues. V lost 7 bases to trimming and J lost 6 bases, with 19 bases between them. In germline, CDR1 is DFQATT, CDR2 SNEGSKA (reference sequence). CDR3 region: CSVNEGEGGQPQHF. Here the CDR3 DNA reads TGCAGTGTCAACGAAGGGGAAGGAGGTCAGCCCCAGCATTTT.

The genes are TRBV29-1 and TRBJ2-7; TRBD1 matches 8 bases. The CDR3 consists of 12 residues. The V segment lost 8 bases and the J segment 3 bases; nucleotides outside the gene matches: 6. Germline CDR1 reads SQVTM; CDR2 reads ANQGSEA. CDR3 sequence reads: CSPWTGFYEQYF. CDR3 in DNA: TGCAGCCCTTGGACAGGGTTCTACGAGCAGTACTTC.

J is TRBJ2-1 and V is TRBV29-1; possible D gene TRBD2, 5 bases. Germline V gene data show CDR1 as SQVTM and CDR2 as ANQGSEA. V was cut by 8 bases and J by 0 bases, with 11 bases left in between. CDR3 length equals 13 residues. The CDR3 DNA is TGCAGCCTGAGGGAGAGCTCCTACAATGAGCAGTTCTTC. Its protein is CSLRESSYNEQFF.

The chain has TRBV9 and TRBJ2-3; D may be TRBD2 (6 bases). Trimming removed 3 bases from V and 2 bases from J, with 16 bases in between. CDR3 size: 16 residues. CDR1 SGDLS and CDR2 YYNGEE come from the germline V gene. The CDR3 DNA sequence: TGTGCCAGCAGCGAGAGGTGGGGGGACTCCACAGATACGCAGTATTTT. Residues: CASSERWGDSTDTQYF.

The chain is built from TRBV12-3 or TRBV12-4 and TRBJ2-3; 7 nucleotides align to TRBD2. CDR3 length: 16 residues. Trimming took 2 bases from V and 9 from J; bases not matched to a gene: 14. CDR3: CASSLLPGGVWETQYF. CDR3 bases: TGTGCCAGCAGTTTACTCCCGGGAGGAGTATGGGAGACGCAGTATTTT.

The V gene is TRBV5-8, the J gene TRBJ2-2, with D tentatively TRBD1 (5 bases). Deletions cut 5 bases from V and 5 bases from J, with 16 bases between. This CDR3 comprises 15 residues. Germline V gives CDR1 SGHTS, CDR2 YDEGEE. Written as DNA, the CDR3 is TGTGCCAGCAGTTACTCGCCAGGGCCTACCGGGGAGCTGTTTTTT. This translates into CASSYSPGPTGELFF.

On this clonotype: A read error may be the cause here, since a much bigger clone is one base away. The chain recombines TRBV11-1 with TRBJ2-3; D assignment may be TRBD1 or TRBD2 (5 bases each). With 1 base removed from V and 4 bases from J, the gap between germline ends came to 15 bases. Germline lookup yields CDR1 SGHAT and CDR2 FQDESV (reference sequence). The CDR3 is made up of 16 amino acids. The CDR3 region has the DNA TGTGCCAGCAGCTTAGGGGCTAGGGGAGTGGCAGATACGCAGTATTTT. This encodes CASSLGARGVADTQYF.

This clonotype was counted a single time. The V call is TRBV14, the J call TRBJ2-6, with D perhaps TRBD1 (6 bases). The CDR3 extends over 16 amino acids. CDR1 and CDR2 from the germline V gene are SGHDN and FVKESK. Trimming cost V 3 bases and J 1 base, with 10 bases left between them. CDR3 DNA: TGTGCCAGCAGCCATACTACAGGGTCTGGGGCCAACGTCCTGACTTTC. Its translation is CASSHTTGSGANVLTF.

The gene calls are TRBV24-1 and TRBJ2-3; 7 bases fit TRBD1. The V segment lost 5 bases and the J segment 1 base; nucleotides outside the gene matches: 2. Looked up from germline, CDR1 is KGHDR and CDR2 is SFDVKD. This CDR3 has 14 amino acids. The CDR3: CATSVGTGTDTQYF. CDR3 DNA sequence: TGTGCCACCAGTGTTGGGACAGGCACAGATACGCAGTATTTT.